Each of the 11 T cell receptor beta chains below was sequenced from the same sample in a study of blood T cell repertoires in COVID-19. Produced via immunoSEQ multiplex PCR; TCRdb's table is partial and in-frame only. The table shows about 150,000 clones, with more than 65% occurring only once. The sequencing sample was made of peripheral blood. Receptors were obtained from a man between 65 and 85 years old with active or convalescent COVID-19.

The V and J genes are TRBV5-6 and TRBJ1-3, with no clear D. CDR3 length: 16 amino acids. V shed 2 bases and J shed 4 bases, with 16 bases lying between them. Germline CDR1 SGHDT, CDR2 YYEEEE. CDR3 sequence (DNA): TGTGCCAGCAGCTTTGGGCCGGCAGCAAGGGGAAACACCATATATTTT. Translation: CASSFGPAARGNTIYF.

This rearrangement joins TRBV24-1 to TRBJ2-3; D is ambiguous. The CDR3 contains 15 residues. Per germline, CDR1 KGHDR and CDR2 SFDVKD. V was trimmed by 3 bases and J by 2 bases, leaving 11 bases between them. CDR3 coding DNA: TGTGCCACCAGTGATAGTTCCCTAACCACAGATACGCAGTATTTT. Residues: CATSDSSLTTDTQYF.

V is TRBV29-1 and J is TRBJ1-5; tentatively, D is TRBD1 (5 bases). There are 12 residues in the CDR3. The ends were cut back, 6 bases at V and 5 bases at J, with 11 bases in the middle. Germline lookup yields CDR1 SQVTM and CDR2 ANQGSEA. CDR3 DNA sequence: TGCAGCGTGGGGGAGGAGTATCAGCCCCAGCATTTT. This encodes CSVGEEYQPQHF.

The chain carries TRBV28 and TRBJ1-5; D not certain. Between the trimmed V and J ends, which lost 6 bases and 3 bases, there was a span of 15 bases. This CDR3 has 15 residues. The V gene's germline CDR1 is MDHEN and CDR2 SYDVKM. CDR3 in DNA: TGTGCCAGCAGCGGACTCCACTCATTCAATCAGCCCCAGCATTTT. Translation: CASSGLHSFNQPQHF.

This sequence joins TRBV30 and TRBJ1-6; 8 nucleotides line up with TRBD1. The CDR3 contains 14 residues. Germline V gene lookup returns CDR1 GTSNPN and CDR2 SVGIG (reference sequence). V lost 1 base, J lost 7 bases, and 3 bases stayed unmatched. CDR3 sequence reads: CAWSGQGLNSPLHF. The DNA of the CDR3 is TGTGCCTGGAGTGGACAGGGGCTGAATTCACCCCTCCACTTT.

The chain recombines TRBV18 with TRBJ2-5, with D possibly matching TRBD1 (6 bases). The V gene's germline CDR1 is KGHSH and CDR2 LQKENI. V lost 6 bases to trimming and J lost 5 bases, with 19 bases between them. The CDR3 is 15 residues long. CDR3 DNA: TGTGCCAGCTCGGGAAGGGACACGGCTGCGGAGACCCAGTACTTC. It encodes CASSGRDTAAETQYF. The entire variable domain, with the rest obtained from reference TRBV18 and TRBJ2-5, is as follows: NAGVMQNPRHLVRRRGQEARLRCSPMKGHSHVYWYRQLPEEGLKFMVYLQKENIIDESGMPKERFSAEFPKEGPSILRIQQVVRGDSAAYFCASSGRDTAAETQYFGPGTRLLVL.

This chain joins TRBV28 and TRBJ1-2; D ambiguous. From germline, CDR1 is MDHEN and CDR2 SYDVKM. Trimming pared 0 bases from V and 8 bases from J, leaving 13 bases between. This CDR3 contains 14 residues. This CDR3 is CASSLWWLEQGYTF. For the CDR3, the DNA is TGTGCCAGCAGTTTATGGTGGCTGGAGCAGGGCTACACCTTC.

The V call is TRBV18, the J call TRBJ1-1; 7 bases map to TRBD1. The V gene's germline CDR1 is KGHSH and CDR2 LQKENI. V trimming: 0 bases; J trimming: 4 bases; junction bases outside the gene matches: 5. The CDR3 has 15 amino acids. The CDR3 region is CASSPPTGKTTEAFF. The DNA for the CDR3 is TGTGCCAGCTCACCACCGACAGGGAAGACCACTGAAGCTTTCTTT.

This chain connects TRBV9 to TRBJ2-1; 7 bases match TRBD2. Germline V gene lookup returns CDR1 SGDLS and CDR2 YYNGEE. This CDR3 spans 15 amino acids. V shed 5 bases, J shed 2 bases, and the junction held 7 bases outside the gene matches. The CDR3 region is CASRGGSFPYNEQFF. The CDR3 nucleotides are TGTGCCAGCAGAGGCGGGAGTTTCCCCTACAATGAGCAGTTCTTC.

This clone was seen a single time. The rearrangement links TRBV5-5 to TRBJ2-7, with a tentative D call TRBD1 (6 bases). Trimming stripped 4 bases from V and 3 bases from J, with 14 bases between. Germline V gene lookup returns CDR1 SGHKS and CDR2 YYEKEE (reference sequence). This CDR3 has 14 residues. The CDR3 DNA reads TGTGCCAGCAGCACAAGGGCAGGGGACTACGAGCAGTACTTC. Its protein product is CASSTRAGDYEQYF.

The gene calls are TRBV5-1 and TRBJ2-7; D is unresolved. Germline values: CDR1 SGHRS, CDR2 YFSETQ. The CDR3 is 14 residues long. Deletions cut 2 bases from V and 0 bases from J, with 9 bases between. CDR3 sequence reads: CASSLTLDSYEQYF. CDR3 bases: TGCGCCAGCAGCTTAACCCTAGACTCCTACGAGCAGTACTTC.